This entry describes one TCR beta chain. The antigen remains undetermined. This specimen comes from a study of identical twins. Study-wide results and limits: Conclusions relied on cross-sectional statistical analysis, not following the same donors.

V lost 7 bases and J 7 bases, leaving 23 bases between the germline ends. The CDR3 is 15 residues long. Germline CDR1 is SGHRS and CDR2 is YFSETQ. The authors used template switching to add a universal primer site and gave cDNA unique molecular identifiers. TCRdb used MiXCR to reprocess the 5' RACE reads, holding one entry per CDR3 protein. The sample yields fewer than 650,000 distinct CDR3 sequences, around 7.5% seen once. These data also featured in a second study, about yellow fever vaccine responses in identical twins.

This rearrangement joins TRBV5-1 to TRBJ1-1; D remains unclear. Sequencing was performed on PBMCs. This receptor was taken from a woman aged 18-30 years in good health. CDR3 in amino acids: CASGPGDRSIYEAFF. The CDR3 coding sequence is TGCGCCAGCGGGCCCGGAGACCGGTCAATTTATGAAGCTTTCTTT. Drawing the rest from reference TRBV5-1 and TRBJ1-1, the complete variable domain is KAGVTQTPRYLIKTRGQQVTLSCSPISGHRSVSWYQQTPGQGLQFLFEYFSETQRNKGNFPGRFSGRQFSNSRSEMNVSTLELGDSALYLCASGPGDRSIYEAFFGQGTRLTVV.